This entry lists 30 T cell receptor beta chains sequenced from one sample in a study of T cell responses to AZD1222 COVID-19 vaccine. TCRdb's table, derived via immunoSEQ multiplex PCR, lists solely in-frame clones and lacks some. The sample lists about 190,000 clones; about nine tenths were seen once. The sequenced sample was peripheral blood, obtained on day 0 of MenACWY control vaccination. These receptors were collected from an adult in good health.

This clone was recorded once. The CDR3, as DNA: TGTGCCAGCAGTTTGCAACAGGGGAGGACTGAAGCTTTCTTT. Its translation is CASSLQQGRTEAFF. The chain is built from TRBV27 and TRBJ1-1, with 7 bases fitting TRBD1. CDR3 size: 14 residues. CDR1 MNHEY and CDR2 SMNVEV come from the germline V gene (reference sequence). With 3 bases clipped from V and 5 bases from J, the junction kept 6 bases outside the gene matches.

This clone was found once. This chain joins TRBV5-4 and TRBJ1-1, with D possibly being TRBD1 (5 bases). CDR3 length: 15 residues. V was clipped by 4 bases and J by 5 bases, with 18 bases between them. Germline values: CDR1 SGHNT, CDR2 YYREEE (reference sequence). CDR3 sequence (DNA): TGTGCCAGCAGCCCCTACCAGGGAGTTAATACTGAAGCTTTCTTT. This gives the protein CASSPYQGVNTEAFF.

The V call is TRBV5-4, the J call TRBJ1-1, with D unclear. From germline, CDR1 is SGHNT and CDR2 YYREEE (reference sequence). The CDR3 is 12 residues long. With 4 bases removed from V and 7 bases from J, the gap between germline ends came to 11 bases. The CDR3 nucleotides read TGTGCCAGCAGCCCTAAGGACCGTGAAGCTTTCTTT. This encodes CASSPKDREAFF. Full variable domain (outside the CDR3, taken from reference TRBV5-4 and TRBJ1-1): ETGVTQSPTHLIKTRGQQVTLRCSSQSGHNTVSWYQQALGQGPQFIFQYYREEENGRGNFPPRFSGLQFPNYSSELNVNALELDDSALYLCASSPKDREAFFGQGTRLTVV.

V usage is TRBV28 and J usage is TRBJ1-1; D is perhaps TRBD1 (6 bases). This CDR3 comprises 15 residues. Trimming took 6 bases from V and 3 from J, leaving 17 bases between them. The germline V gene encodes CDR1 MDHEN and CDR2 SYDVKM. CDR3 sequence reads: CASSTQTGQYTEAFF. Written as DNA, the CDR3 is TGTGCCAGCAGCACTCAGACAGGCCAATACACTGAAGCTTTCTTT.

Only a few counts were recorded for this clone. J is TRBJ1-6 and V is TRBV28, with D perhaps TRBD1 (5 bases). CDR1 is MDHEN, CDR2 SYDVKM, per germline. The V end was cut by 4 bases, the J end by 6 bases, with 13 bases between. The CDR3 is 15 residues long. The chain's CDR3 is CASSSLRGTNSPLHF. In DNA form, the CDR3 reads TGTGCCAGCAGTTCCTTACGGGGCACTAATTCACCCCTCCACTTT.

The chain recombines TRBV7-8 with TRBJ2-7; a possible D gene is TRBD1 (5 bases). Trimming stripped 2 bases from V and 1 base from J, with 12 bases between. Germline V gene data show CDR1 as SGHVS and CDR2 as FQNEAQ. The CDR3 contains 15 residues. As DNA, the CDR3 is TGTGCCAGCAGCTTACGGGTGCAGGGATCCTACGAGCAGTACTTC. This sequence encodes CASSLRVQGSYEQYF.

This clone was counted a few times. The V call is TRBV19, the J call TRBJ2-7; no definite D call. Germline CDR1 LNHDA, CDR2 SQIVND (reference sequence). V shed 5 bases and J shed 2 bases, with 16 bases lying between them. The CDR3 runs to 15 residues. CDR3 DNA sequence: TGTGCCAGTAGTTCCCCCCGGACCTCCGCCTACGAGCAGTACTTC. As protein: CASSSPRTSAYEQYF.

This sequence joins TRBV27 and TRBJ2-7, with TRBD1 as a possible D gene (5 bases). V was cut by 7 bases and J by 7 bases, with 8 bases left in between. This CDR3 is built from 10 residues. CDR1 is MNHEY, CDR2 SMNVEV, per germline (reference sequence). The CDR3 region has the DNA TGTGCCAGCATTAGGGGTGAGCAGTACTTC. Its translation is CASIRGEQYF.

The CDR3 is CASRAGVTEAFF. CDR3 in DNA: TGTGCCAGCAGGGCAGGGGTCACTGAAGCTTTCTTT. The chain links TRBV28 to TRBJ1-1; the D gene is possibly TRBD1 (6 bases). Germline V gene data show CDR1 as MDHEN and CDR2 as SYDVKM. V was trimmed by 6 bases and J by 4 bases, leaving 9 bases between them. This CDR3 has 12 residues.

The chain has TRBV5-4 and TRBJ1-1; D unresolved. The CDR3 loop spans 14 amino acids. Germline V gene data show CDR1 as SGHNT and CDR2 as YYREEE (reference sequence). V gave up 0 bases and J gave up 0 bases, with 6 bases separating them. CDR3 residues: CASSLEGLNTEAFF. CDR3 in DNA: TGTGCCAGCAGCTTGGAAGGGTTGAACACTGAAGCTTTCTTT.

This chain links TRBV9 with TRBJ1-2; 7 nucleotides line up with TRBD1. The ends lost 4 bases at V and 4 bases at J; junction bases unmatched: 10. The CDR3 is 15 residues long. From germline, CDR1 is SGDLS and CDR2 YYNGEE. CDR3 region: CASSTRGQGTYGYTF. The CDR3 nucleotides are TGTGCCAGCAGCACGAGGGGGCAGGGAACCTATGGCTACACCTTC.

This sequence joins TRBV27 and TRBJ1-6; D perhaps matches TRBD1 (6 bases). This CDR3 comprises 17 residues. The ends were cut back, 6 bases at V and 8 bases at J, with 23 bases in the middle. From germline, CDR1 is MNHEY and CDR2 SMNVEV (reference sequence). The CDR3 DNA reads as TGTGCCAGCAGACCGGCCCAGGGGACATTGGGGTATTCACCCCTCCACTTT. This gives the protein CASRPAQGTLGYSPLHF.

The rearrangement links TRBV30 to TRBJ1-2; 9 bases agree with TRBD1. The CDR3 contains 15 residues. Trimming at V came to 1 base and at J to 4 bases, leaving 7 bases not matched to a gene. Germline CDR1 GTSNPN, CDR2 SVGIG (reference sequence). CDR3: CAWSGRTGESYGYTF. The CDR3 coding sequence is TGTGCCTGGAGTGGACGGACAGGGGAATCCTATGGCTACACCTTC.

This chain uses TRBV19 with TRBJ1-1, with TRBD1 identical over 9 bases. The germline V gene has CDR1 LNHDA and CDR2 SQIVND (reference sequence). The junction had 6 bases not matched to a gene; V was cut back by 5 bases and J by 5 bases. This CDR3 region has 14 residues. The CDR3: CASSLGTGSTEAFF. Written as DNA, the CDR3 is TGTGCCAGTAGTTTGGGGACAGGGAGTACTGAAGCTTTCTTT.

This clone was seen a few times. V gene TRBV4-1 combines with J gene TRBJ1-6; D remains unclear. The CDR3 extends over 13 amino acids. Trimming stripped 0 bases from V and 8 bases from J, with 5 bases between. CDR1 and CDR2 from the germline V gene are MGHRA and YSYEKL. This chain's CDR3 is CASSQDEYSPLHF. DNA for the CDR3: TGCGCCAGCAGCCAAGATGAGTATTCACCCCTCCACTTT.

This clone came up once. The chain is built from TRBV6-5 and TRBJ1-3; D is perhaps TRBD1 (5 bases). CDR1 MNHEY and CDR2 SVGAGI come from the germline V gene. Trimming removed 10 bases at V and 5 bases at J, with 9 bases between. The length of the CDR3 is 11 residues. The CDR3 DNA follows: TGTGCCACCACGGACAGAAACACCATATATTTT. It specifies CATTDRNTIYF.

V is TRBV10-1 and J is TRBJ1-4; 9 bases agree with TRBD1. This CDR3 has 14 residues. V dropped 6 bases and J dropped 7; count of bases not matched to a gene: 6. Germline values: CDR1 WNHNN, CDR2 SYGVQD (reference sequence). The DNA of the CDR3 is TGCGCCAGCAGCGACAGGGGACAGGGTGAAAAACTGTTTTTT. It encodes CASSDRGQGEKLFF.

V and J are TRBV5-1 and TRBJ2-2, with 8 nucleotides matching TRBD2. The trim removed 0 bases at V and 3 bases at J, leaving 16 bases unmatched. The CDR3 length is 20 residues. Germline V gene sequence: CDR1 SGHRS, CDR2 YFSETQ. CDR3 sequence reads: CASSLVGLAGYLRDTGELFF. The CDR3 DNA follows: TGCGCCAGCAGCTTGGTTGGGCTAGCGGGCTACCTGAGGGACACCGGGGAGCTGTTTTTT.

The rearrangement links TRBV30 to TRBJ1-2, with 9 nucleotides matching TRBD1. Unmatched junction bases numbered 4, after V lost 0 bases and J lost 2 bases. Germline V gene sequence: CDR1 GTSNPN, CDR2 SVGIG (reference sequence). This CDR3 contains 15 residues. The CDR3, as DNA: TGTGCCTGGAGTGTTGGGACAGGGCCGAACTATGGCTACACCTTC. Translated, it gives CAWSVGTGPNYGYTF. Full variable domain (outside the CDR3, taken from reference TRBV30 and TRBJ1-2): SQTIHQWPATLVQPVGSPLSLECTVEGTSNPNLYWYRQAAGRGLQLLFYSVGIGQISSEVPQNLSASRPQDRQFILSSKKLLLSDSGFYLCAWSVGTGPNYGYTFGSGTRLTVV.

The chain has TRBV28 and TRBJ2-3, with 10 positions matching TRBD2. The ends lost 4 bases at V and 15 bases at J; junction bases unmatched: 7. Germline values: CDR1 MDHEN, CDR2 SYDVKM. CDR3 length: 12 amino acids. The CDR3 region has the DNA TGTGCCAGCAGTTCAGCGGGGGGGCCGGATTATTTT. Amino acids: CASSSAGGPDYF.

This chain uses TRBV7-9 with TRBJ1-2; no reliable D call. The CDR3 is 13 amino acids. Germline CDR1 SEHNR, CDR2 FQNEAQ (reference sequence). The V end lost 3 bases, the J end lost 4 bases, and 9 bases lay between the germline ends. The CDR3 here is CASSFPSGYGYTF. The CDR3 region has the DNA TGTGCCAGCAGCTTCCCCAGCGGCTATGGCTACACCTTC.

The CDR3 DNA reads as TGTGCCAGCTCGGAAACACAGGGGAAGGACACTGAAGCTTTCTTT. Translation gives CASSETQGKDTEAFF. The chain uses TRBV18 and TRBJ1-1; 7 bases match TRBD1. The length of the CDR3 is 15 residues. Germline trimming cut 6 bases from V and 3 bases from J; bases unmatched to any gene: 10. Germline values: CDR1 KGHSH, CDR2 LQKENI.

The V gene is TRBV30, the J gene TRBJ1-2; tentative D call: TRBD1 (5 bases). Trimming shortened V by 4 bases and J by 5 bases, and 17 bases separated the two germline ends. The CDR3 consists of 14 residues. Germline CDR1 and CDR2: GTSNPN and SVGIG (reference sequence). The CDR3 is CAWTLTTGAYGYTF. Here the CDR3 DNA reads TGTGCCTGGACCCTTACCACAGGCGCTTATGGCTACACCTTC.

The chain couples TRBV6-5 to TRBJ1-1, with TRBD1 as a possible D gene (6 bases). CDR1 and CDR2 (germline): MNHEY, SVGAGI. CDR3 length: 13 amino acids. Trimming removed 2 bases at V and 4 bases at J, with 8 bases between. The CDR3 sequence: CASSYEGGTEAFF. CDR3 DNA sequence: TGTGCCAGCAGTTACGAAGGGGGCACTGAAGCTTTCTTT.

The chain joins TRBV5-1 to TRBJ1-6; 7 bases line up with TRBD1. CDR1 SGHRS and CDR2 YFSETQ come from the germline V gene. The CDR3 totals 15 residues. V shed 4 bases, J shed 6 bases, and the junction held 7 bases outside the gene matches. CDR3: CASSPGGQTNSPLHF. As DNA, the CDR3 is TGCGCCAGCAGCCCTGGGGGACAGACTAATTCACCCCTCCACTTT.

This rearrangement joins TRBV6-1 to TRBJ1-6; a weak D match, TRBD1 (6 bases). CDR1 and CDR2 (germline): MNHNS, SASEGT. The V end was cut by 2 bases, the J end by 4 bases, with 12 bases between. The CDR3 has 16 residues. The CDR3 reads CASSEHRVGYNSPLHF. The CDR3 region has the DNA TGTGCCAGCAGTGAACACAGGGTGGGGTATAATTCACCCCTCCACTTT.

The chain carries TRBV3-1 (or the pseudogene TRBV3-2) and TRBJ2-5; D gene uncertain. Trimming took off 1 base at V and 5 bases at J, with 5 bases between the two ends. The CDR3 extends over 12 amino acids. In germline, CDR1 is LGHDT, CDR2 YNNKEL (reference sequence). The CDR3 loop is CASSQVSETQYF. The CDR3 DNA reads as TGTGCCAGCAGCCAAGTTAGTGAGACCCAGTACTTC.

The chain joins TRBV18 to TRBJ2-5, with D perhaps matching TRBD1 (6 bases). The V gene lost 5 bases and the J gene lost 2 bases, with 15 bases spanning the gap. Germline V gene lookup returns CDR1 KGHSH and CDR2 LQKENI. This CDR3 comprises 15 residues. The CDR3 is CASSSQQGIQETQYF. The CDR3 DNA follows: TGTGCCAGCTCATCACAACAGGGAATACAAGAGACCCAGTACTTC.

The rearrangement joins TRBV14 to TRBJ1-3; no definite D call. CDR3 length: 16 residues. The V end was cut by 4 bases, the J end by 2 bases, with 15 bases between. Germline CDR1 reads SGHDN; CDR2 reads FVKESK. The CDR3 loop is CASSRLVGFTGNTIYF. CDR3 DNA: TGTGCCAGCAGCCGCCTCGTGGGGTTCACTGGAAACACCATATATTTT.

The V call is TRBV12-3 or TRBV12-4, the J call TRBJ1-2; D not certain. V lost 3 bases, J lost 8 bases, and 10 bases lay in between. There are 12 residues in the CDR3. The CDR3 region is CASSFGDSGYTF. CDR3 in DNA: TGTGCCAGCAGTTTTGGTGACTCGGGCTACACCTTC.